This T cell receptor beta chain was found in a study of T cell changes during pregnancy in multiple sclerosis. This CDR3 contains 14 residues. The germline V gene encodes CDR1 MNHEY and CDR2 SVGAGI. Trimming at V came to 6 bases and at J to 4 bases, leaving 4 bases not matched to a gene. Assay used: immunoSEQ multiplex PCR; TCRdb lists only in-frame clones, some missing. The sample yields 25,000 to 35,000 clones, under 95% seen once. The receptor was derived from a female donor in good health, enrolled as a control in a pregnancy study. This specimen was CD4+ T cells from peripheral blood mononuclear cells, taken in the second trimester of pregnancy. The chain joins TRBV6-5 to TRBJ2-3; TRBD2 matches at 10 bases. The CDR3, as DNA: TGTGCCAGCAGAATAGCGGGGGGCCCAGATACGCAGTATTTT. Amino acid sequence: CASRIAGGPDTQYF.